These T cell receptor beta chains were read from a single sample in a study of OX40 agonist ivuxolimab in advanced cancers. This table comes from immunoSEQ multiplex PCR, and its TCRdb copy is limited to in-frame clones, with some not included. The sample includes about 62,000 clones, roughly 88% of them seen just once. This sample comprised CD4+ or CD8+ T cells sorted from blood, obtained in a trial of the OX40 agonist ivuxolimab. The receptors shown here come from an adult with an advanced solid tumor such as melanoma, head and neck, liver or kidney cancer. The CDR3 runs from the conserved cysteine through the conserved F or W. The order of the fields is J gene, D gene, clone size, V gene, CDR3 protein, CDR3 DNA. D genes are given only for firm matches. Clone size is not always given. Where it is, it says once, few, many or a class for expanded clones.

TRBJ1-4	TRBD1	NA	TRBV27	CASSLRTGPNEKLFF	TGTGCCAGCAGTTTACGGACAGGCCCGAATGAAAAACTGTTTTTT
TRBJ1-1	NA	once	TRBV18	CASSPGRPGALGTEAFF	TGTGCCAGCTCACCAGGTCGGCCAGGGGCTTTGGGCACTGAAGCTTTCTTT
TRBJ1-4	NA	NA	TRBV28	CASSWVEEKLFF	TGTGCCAGCAGTTGGGTGGAGGAAAAACTGTTTTTT
TRBJ1-2	NA	NA	TRBV5-4	CASSLAGANYGYTF	TGTGCCAGCAGCTTGGCAGGGGCGAACTATGGCTACACCTTC
TRBJ2-7	NA	NA	TRBV18	CASAFGQGYEQYF	TGTGCCAGTGCATTCGGGCAGGGCTACGAGCAGTACTTC
TRBJ1-1	TRBD1	few	TRBV5-1	CASSWYGQGENTEAFF	TGCGCCAGCAGCTGGTACGGACAGGGGGAGAACACTGAAGCTTTCTTT
TRBJ1-4	NA	NA	TRBV19	CASRDGPLTNEKLFF	TGTGCCAGTAGGGACGGACCTCTAACTAATGAAAAACTGTTTTTT
TRBJ2-7	TRBD2	NA	TRBV28	CASSFQGGSPGEQYF	TGTGCCAGCAGTTTCCAAGGCGGGAGCCCGGGGGAGCAGTACTTC
TRBJ1-5	TRBD1	NA	TRBV19	CASRPTGNGDQPQHF	TGTGCCAGTAGACCGACAGGGAACGGGGATCAGCCCCAGCATTTT
TRBJ1-3	NA	once	TRBV2	CATRPGEPSGNTIYF	TGTGCCACCCGGCCGGGGGAACCCTCTGGAAACACCATATATTTT